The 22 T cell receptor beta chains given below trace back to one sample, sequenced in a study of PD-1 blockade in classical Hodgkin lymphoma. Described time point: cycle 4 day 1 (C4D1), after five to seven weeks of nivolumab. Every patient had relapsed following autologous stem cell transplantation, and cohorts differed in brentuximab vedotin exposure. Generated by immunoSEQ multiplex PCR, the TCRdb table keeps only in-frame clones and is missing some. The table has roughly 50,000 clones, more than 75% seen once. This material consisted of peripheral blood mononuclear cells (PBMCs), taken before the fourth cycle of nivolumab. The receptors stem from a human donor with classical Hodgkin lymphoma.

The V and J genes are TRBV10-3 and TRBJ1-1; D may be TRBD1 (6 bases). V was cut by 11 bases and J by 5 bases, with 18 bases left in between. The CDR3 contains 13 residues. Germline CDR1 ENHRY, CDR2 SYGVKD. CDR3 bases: TGTGCCTGCTGCGGGGGCGCGGGTACTGAAGCTTTCTTT. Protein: CACCGGAGTEAFF.

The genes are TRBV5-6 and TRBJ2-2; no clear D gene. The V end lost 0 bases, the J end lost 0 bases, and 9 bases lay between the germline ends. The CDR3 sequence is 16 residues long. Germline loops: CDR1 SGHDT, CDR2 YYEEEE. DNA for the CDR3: TGTGCCAGCAGCTTGGGGATCCGCGCGAACACCGGGGAGCTGTTTTTT. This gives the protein CASSLGIRANTGELFF. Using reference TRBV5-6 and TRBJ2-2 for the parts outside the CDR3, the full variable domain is DAGVTQSPTHLIKTRGQQVTLRCSPKSGHDTVSWYQQALGQGPQFIFQYYEEEERQRGNFPDRFSGHQFPNYSSELNVNALLLGDSALYLCASSLGIRANTGELFFGEGSRLTVL.

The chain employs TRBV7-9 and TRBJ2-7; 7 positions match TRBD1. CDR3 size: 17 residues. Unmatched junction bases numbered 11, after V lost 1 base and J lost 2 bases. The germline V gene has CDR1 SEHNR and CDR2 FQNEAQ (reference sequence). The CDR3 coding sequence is TGTGCCAGCAGCTTAGGAGGATGGGACAGACCAGCCTACGAGCAGTACTTC. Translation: CASSLGGWDRPAYEQYF. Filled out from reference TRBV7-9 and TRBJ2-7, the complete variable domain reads DTGVSQNPRHKITKRGQNVTFRCDPISEHNRLYWYRQTLGQGPEFLTYFQNEAQLEKSRLLSDRFSAERPKGSFSTLEIQRTEQGDSAMYLCASSLGGWDRPAYEQYFGPGTRLTVT.

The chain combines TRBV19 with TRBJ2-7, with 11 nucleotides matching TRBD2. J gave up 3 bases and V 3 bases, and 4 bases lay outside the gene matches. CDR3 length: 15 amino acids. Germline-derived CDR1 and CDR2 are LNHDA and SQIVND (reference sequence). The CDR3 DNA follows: TGTGCCAGTAGTATCGGAGGGACTAGCGGCTACGAGCAGTACTTC. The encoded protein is CASSIGGTSGYEQYF.

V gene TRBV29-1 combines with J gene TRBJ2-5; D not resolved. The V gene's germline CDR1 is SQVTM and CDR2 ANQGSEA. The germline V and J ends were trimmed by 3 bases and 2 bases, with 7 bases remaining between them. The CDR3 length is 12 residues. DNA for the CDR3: TGCAGCGTTGATCGAGCGCAAGAGACCCAGTACTTC. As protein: CSVDRAQETQYF. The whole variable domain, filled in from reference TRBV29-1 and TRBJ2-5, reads SAVISQKPSRDICQRGTSLTIQCQVDSQVTMMFWYRQQPGQSLTLIATANQGSEATYESGFVIDKFPISRPNLTFSTLTVSNMSPEDSSIYLCSVDRAQETQYFGPGTRLLVL.

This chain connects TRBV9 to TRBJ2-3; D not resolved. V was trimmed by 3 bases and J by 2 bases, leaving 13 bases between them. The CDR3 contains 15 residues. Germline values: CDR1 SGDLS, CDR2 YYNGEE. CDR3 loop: CASSGVGRSTDTQYF. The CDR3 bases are TGTGCCAGCAGCGGGGTCGGGCGATCCACAGATACGCAGTATTTT.

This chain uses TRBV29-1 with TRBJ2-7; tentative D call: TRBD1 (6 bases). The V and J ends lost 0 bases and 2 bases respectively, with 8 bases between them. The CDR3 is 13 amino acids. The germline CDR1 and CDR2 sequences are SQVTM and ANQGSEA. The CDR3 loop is CSVEEGQTYEQYF. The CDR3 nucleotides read TGCAGCGTTGAAGAAGGACAGACCTACGAGCAGTACTTC.

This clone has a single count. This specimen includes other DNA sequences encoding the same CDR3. CDR3 bases: TGTGCCAGTAGTATAGGGGGAAGCAATCAGCCCCAGCATTTT. It is translated as CASSIGGSNQPQHF. The chain joins TRBV19 to TRBJ1-5; D is uncertain. The germline CDR1 and CDR2 sequences are LNHDA and SQIVND (reference sequence). The CDR3 contains 14 residues. Trimming took 1 base from V and 1 from J, leaving 5 bases between them.

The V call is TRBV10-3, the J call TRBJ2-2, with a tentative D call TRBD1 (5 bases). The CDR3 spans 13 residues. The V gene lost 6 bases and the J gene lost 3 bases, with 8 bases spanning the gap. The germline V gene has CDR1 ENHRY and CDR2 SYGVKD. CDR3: CAIRSGHTGELFF. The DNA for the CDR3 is TGTGCCATCAGATCAGGGCACACCGGGGAGCTGTTTTTT.

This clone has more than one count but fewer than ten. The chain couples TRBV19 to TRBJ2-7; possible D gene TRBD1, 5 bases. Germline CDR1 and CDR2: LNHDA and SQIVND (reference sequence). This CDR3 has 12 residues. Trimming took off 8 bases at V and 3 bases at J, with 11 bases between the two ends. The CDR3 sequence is CASGPGNYEQYF. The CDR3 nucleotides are TGTGCCAGTGGGCCAGGGAACTACGAGCAGTACTTC.

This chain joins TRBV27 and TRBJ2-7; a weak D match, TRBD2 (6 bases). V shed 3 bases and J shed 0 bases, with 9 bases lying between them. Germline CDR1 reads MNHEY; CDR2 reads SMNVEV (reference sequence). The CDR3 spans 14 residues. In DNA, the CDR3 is TGTGCCAGCAGTTTTCTAGCGAGCTCCTACGAGCAGTACTTC. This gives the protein CASSFLASSYEQYF.

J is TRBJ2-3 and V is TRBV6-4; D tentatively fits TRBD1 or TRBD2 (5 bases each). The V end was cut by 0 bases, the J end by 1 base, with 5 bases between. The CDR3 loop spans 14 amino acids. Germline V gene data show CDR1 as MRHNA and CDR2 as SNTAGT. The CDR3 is CASSDSGGTDTQYF. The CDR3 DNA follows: TGTGCCAGCAGTGACTCGGGGGGCACAGATACGCAGTATTTT.

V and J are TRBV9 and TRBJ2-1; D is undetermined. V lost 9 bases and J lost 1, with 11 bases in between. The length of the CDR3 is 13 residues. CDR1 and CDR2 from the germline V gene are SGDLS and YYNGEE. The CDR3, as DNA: TGTGCCACCACGCCGCTATCCTACAATGAGCAGTTCTTC. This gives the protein CATTPLSYNEQFF.

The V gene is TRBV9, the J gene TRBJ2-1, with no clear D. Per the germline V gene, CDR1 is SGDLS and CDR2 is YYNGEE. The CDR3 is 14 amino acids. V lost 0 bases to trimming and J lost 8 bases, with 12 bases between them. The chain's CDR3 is CASSVALAIDEQFF. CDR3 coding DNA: TGTGCCAGCAGCGTAGCCCTGGCCATCGATGAGCAGTTCTTC. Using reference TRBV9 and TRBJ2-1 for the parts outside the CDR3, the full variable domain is DSGVTQTPKHLITATGQRVTLRCSPRSGDLSVYWYQQSLDQGLQFLIQYYNGEERAKGNILERFSAQQFPDLHSELNLSSLELGDSALYFCASSVALAIDEQFFGPGTRLTVL.

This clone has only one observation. CDR3 sequence (DNA): TGCGCCAGCAGCGTGACAGGGGGAGACTATGGCTACACCTTC. As protein: CASSVTGGDYGYTF. The chain has TRBV5-1 and TRBJ1-2, with TRBD1 identical over 9 bases. Trimming cost V 4 bases and J 3 bases; bases outside gene matches: 4. The CDR3 runs to 14 residues. Germline-derived CDR1 and CDR2 are SGHRS and YFSETQ.

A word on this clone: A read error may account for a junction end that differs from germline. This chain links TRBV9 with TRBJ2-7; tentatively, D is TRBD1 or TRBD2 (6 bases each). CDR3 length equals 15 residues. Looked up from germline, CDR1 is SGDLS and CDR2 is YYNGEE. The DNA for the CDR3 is TGTGCCAGCCCCATTGCGGGACAAACTTCCTCCGAGCAGTACTTC. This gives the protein CASPIAGQTSSEQYF.

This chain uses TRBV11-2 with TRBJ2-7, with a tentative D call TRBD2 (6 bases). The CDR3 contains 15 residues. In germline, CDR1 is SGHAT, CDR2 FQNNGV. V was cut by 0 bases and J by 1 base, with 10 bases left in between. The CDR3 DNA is TGTGCCAGCAGCTTAGAGGCTAGCGTATCCTACGAGCAGTACTTC. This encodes CASSLEASVSYEQYF.

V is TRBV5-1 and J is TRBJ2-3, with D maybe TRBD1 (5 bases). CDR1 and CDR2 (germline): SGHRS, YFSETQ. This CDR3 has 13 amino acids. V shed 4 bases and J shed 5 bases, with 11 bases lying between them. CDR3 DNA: TGCGCCAGCAGCACAGGCCCTGTAGATACGCAGTATTTT. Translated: CASSTGPVDTQYF.

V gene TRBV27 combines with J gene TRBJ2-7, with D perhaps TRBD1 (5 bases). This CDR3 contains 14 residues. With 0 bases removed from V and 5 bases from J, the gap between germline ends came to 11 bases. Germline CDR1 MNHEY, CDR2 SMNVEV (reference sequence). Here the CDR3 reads CASSLSTDRNEQYF. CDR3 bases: TGTGCCAGCAGTTTATCGACAGATCGGAACGAGCAGTACTTC.

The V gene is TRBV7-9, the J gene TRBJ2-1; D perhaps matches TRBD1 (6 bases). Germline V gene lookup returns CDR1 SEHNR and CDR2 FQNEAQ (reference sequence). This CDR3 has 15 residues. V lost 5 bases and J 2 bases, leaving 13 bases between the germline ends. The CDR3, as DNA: TGTGCCAGCAGCGGAGGCCGGGACACCTACAATGAGCAGTTCTTC. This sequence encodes CASSGGRDTYNEQFF. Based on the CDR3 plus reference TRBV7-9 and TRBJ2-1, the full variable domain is DTGVSQNPRHKITKRGQNVTFRCDPISEHNRLYWYRQTLGQGPEFLTYFQNEAQLEKSRLLSDRFSAERPKGSFSTLEIQRTEQGDSAMYLCASSGGRDTYNEQFFGPGTRLTVL.

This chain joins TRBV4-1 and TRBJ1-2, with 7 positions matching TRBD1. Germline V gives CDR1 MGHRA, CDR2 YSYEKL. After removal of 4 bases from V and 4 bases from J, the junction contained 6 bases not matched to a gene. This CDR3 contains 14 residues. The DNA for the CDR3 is TGCGCCAGCAGCCCCGGAGGGGGCATCTATGGCTACACCTTC. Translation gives CASSPGGGIYGYTF.

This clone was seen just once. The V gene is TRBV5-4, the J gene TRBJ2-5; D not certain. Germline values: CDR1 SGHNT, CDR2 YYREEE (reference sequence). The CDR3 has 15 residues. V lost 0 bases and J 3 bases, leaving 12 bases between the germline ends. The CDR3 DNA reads TGTGCCAGCAGCTTGGGCACTGGTTACAAAGAGACCCAGTACTTC. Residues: CASSLGTGYKETQYF.